These 31 T cell receptor beta chains came from one sample sequenced in a study of T cell responses to AZD1222 COVID-19 vaccine. Sequenced by immunoSEQ multiplex PCR; TCRdb stores in-frame clones only, minus some. The sample consists of about 76,000 clones, roughly nine tenths of them appearing once. Material: peripheral blood, obtained on day 0 of AZD1222 vaccination. The receptors here all came from an adult in good health.

The V call is TRBV29-1, the J call TRBJ1-1; D gene ambiguous. Looked up from germline, CDR1 is SQVTM and CDR2 is ANQGSEA. Trimming stripped 3 bases from V and 5 bases from J, with 7 bases between. The CDR3 has 11 amino acids. The CDR3 DNA reads TGCAGCGTTGATAGAGGGACTGAAGCTTTCTTT. Protein product: CSVDRGTEAFF.

The rearrangement uses TRBV11-3 and TRBJ2-3, with 13 bases that match TRBD2. Trimming at V came to 4 bases and at J to 4 bases, leaving 11 bases not matched to a gene. CDR1 and CDR2 (germline): SGHNT, YENEEA. This CDR3 is 18 amino acids long. The CDR3 DNA sequence: TGTGCCAGCAGCTGGCCCGCCCCTGGACTAGCGGGAGCAGATACGCAGTATTTT. Its translation: CASSWPAPGLAGADTQYF.

The chain combines TRBV6-5 with TRBJ2-3, with 8 bases matching TRBD2. Germline loops: CDR1 MNHEY, CDR2 SVGAGI. After removal of 4 bases from V and 4 bases from J, the junction contained 7 bases not matched to a gene. CDR3 length equals 15 residues. The CDR3 DNA reads TGTGCCAGCAGTTGGGGGACTAGTAGAGCAGATACGCAGTATTTT. Protein product: CASSWGTSRADTQYF.

The V and J genes are TRBV5-1 and TRBJ2-1; D not resolved. The V gene lost 0 bases and the J gene lost 0 bases, with 7 bases spanning the gap. This CDR3 spans 15 amino acids. Germline CDR1 and CDR2: SGHRS and YFSETQ. The CDR3 loop is CASSLARISYNEQFF. The DNA for the CDR3 is TGCGCCAGCAGCTTGGCCCGGATCTCCTACAATGAGCAGTTCTTC.

V usage is TRBV7-2 and J usage is TRBJ2-1; D is uncertain. In germline, CDR1 is SGHTA, CDR2 FQGNSA. This CDR3 spans 17 amino acids. Trimming took 0 bases from V and 2 from J, leaving 14 bases between them. The CDR3 region is CASSLAPLVSTYNEQFF. The CDR3 bases are TGTGCCAGCAGCTTAGCTCCCCTAGTGTCTACCTACAATGAGCAGTTCTTC.

This clone appeared a single time. This sequence joins TRBV6-5 and TRBJ1-2, with a possible D match to TRBD1 (6 bases). The V gene's germline CDR1 is MNHEY and CDR2 SVGAGI. The V and J ends lost 4 bases and 4 bases respectively, with 19 bases between them. The CDR3 loop spans 16 amino acids. CDR3 protein: CASSSNKETGSYGYTF. CDR3 in DNA: TGTGCCAGCAGTTCAAACAAAGAGACAGGCTCCTATGGCTACACCTTC.

This clone has a single count. J is TRBJ1-5 and V is TRBV21-1. TRBV21-1 is tagged as a pseudogene. This CDR3 contains 12 residues. This chain's CDR3 is CASSKRDRRRHF. CDR3 nucleotide sequence: TGTGCCAGCAGCAAAAGGGACCGGCGTCGGCATTTT.

This rearrangement joins TRBV4-3 to TRBJ1-2; TRBD1 agrees at 12 bases. The junction had 18 bases not matched to a gene; V was cut back by 2 bases and J by 8 bases. Germline assignment: CDR1 LGHNA and CDR2 YSLEER. CDR3 size: 19 residues. CDR3 in amino acids: CASSQNKPGQGAPGWGYTF. The CDR3 DNA reads TGCGCCAGCAGCCAAAATAAACCGGGACAGGGGGCCCCAGGGTGGGGCTACACCTTC.

V and J are TRBV11-3 and TRBJ2-7, with TRBD2 matching over 7 bases. The germline V gene has CDR1 SGHNT and CDR2 YENEEA. The CDR3 runs 14 residues. V shed 7 bases and J 6 bases; nucleotides not matched to a gene: 12. CDR3 DNA sequence: TGTGCCAGCAACGACTTTGGCGGGAGCGGCGAGCAGTACTTC. The encoded protein is CASNDFGGSGEQYF.

V is TRBV27 and J is TRBJ2-3; D possibly corresponds to TRBD2 (6 bases). The CDR3 sequence is 15 residues long. V was cut by 6 bases and J by 0 bases, with 13 bases left in between. Germline V gives CDR1 MNHEY, CDR2 SMNVEV (reference sequence). CDR3 nucleotides: TGTGCCAGCAGCTACCGACTAGGAAGCACAGATACGCAGTATTTT. Amino acid sequence: CASSYRLGSTDTQYF.

The chain has TRBV2 and TRBJ1-5; D might be TRBD1 (5 bases). This CDR3 comprises 17 residues. In germline, CDR1 is SNHLY, CDR2 FYNNEI. Trimming removed 7 bases at V and 5 bases at J, with 24 bases between. CDR3 DNA sequence: TGTGCCAGCAACGACCAGGGCCGTTATATGACGTATCAGCCCCAGCATTTT. It yields the protein CASNDQGRYMTYQPQHF.

This clone was counted a single time. The chain joins TRBV2 to TRBJ1-4, with 10 bases matching TRBD1. CDR3 size: 14 residues. With V trimmed by 7 bases and J by 8 bases, 7 bases remained unmatched. The germline V gene encodes CDR1 SNHLY and CDR2 FYNNEI. CDR3 nucleotides: TGTGCCAGCAAGATGACAGGGGGCGACGAAAAACTGTTTTTT. It yields the protein CASKMTGGDEKLFF.

The genes are TRBV4-3 and TRBJ1-1; no reliable D call. Germline loops: CDR1 LGHNA, CDR2 YSLEER. The CDR3 covers 13 residues. V lost 0 bases and J 7 bases, leaving 9 bases between the germline ends. The DNA for the CDR3 is TGCGCCAGCAGCCAAGAGGTCTGGGATGAAGCTTTCTTT. Amino acids: CASSQEVWDEAFF.

The gene calls are TRBV19 and TRBJ1-5; 9 bases align to TRBD1. The CDR3 totals 19 residues. From germline, CDR1 is LNHDA and CDR2 SQIVND (reference sequence). Trimming removed 2 bases from V and 3 bases from J; junction bases left unmatched: 14. The CDR3 sequence is CASSIPLPGTGHPNQPQHF. The DNA of the CDR3 is TGTGCCAGTAGTATACCCCTCCCCGGGACAGGGCACCCCAATCAGCCCCAGCATTTT.

DNA of the CDR3: TGTGCCAGCAGCTTAGGGGCAATGACTGAAGCTTTCTTT. This codes for CASSLGAMTEAFF. The chain combines TRBV5-6 with TRBJ1-1; weak D call: TRBD1 (5 bases). The length of the CDR3 is 13 residues. CDR1 and CDR2 (germline): SGHDT, YYEEEE. Trimming cost V 2 bases and J 5 bases, with 10 bases left between them. Full variable domain (remainder filled in from reference TRBV5-6 and TRBJ1-1): DAGVTQSPTHLIKTRGQQVTLRCSPKSGHDTVSWYQQALGQGPQFIFQYYEEEERQRGNFPDRFSGHQFPNYSSELNVNALLLGDSALYLCASSLGAMTEAFFGQGTRLTVV.

This chain links TRBV29-1 with TRBJ2-7, with D hard to call. The length of the CDR3 is 14 residues. Germline CDR1 is SQVTM and CDR2 is ANQGSEA. V lost 6 bases and J lost 2, with 17 bases in between. CDR3 bases: TGCAGCGTCGCTCCAAGCTCCCTAACCTACGAGCAGTACTTC. Amino acid sequence: CSVAPSSLTYEQYF.

The gene calls are TRBV5-1 and TRBJ2-5; TRBD2 matches 10 bases. The length of the CDR3 is 16 residues. Trimming removed 1 base from V and 4 bases from J; junction bases left unmatched: 7. Germline V gene data show CDR1 as SGHRS and CDR2 as YFSETQ. CDR3 sequence: CASSLRVAGGGETQYF. The CDR3 region has the DNA TGCGCCAGCAGCTTGAGGGTAGCGGGGGGCGGAGAGACCCAGTACTTC.

This clone was counted a few times. The gene calls are TRBV24-1 and TRBJ2-7; D is unclear. Germline-derived CDR1 and CDR2 are KGHDR and SFDVKD. The CDR3 covers 12 residues. V dropped 3 bases and J dropped 2 bases, with 4 bases sitting between them. The CDR3 DNA is TGTGCCACCAGTGATAGCACCTACGAGCAGTACTTC. Translating it yields CATSDSTYEQYF.

This clone was seen just once. This chain joins TRBV7-9 and TRBJ2-2; possibly TRBD2 for D (5 bases). V was trimmed by 4 bases and J by 6 bases, leaving 12 bases between them. Per the germline V gene, CDR1 is SEHNR and CDR2 is FQNEAQ (reference sequence). There are 14 residues in the CDR3. CDR3 sequence reads: CASSSRDVAGELFF. CDR3 nucleotide sequence: TGTGCCAGCAGCTCGAGGGATGTCGCCGGGGAGCTGTTTTTT.

The rearrangement uses TRBV7-8 and TRBJ2-6; no clear D gene. This CDR3 has 19 amino acids. From germline, CDR1 is SGHVS and CDR2 FQNEAQ. V gave up 1 base and J gave up 0 bases, with 16 bases separating them. The CDR3 DNA reads TGTGCCAGCAGCTTAGAGTTGGCGGCGAGCCTCTCTGGGGCCAACGTCCTGACTTTC. This gives the protein CASSLELAASLSGANVLTF.

The count of this clone is one. The rearrangement uses TRBV7-2 and TRBJ1-2, with D perhaps matching TRBD1 (5 bases). CDR3 length equals 13 residues. CDR1 and CDR2 from the germline V gene are SGHTA and FQGNSA. V was trimmed by 3 bases and J by 8 bases, leaving 13 bases between them. CDR3 residues: CASSFFGTPGYTF. The CDR3 DNA reads TGTGCCAGCAGCTTCTTCGGGACTCCGGGCTACACCTTC.

V gene TRBV29-1 combines with J gene TRBJ1-3; no reliable D call. The J call is uncertain, as TRBJ1-4 better fits the DNA end. This CDR3 has 13 residues. Germline CDR1 is SQVTM and CDR2 is ANQGSEA. The chain's CDR3 is CSVFIGPTGELFF. For the CDR3, the DNA is TGCAGCGTATTCATAGGCCCCACCGGGGAACTGTTTTTT.

The chain carries TRBV6-4 and TRBJ1-5; D remains unclear. The CDR3 loop spans 15 amino acids. V was pared by 10 bases and J by 5 bases, with 21 bases between. CDR1 is MRHNA and CDR2 is SNTAGT in the germline V gene. In DNA, the CDR3 is TGTGCCACCTCGAGGGAGGGAGGGAATCATCAGCCCCAGCATTTT. This encodes CATSREGGNHQPQHF.

V gene TRBV30 combines with J gene TRBJ2-7, with 7 positions matching TRBD2. V was pared by 3 bases and J by 3 bases, with 8 bases of the junction left unmatched. This CDR3 spans 14 amino acids. Germline CDR1 reads GTSNPN; CDR2 reads SVGIG (reference sequence). The CDR3 spells CAWSASGTNYEQYF. The CDR3 DNA reads as TGTGCCTGGAGCGCGAGCGGGACCAACTACGAGCAGTACTTC.

This sequence joins TRBV18 and TRBJ1-2; weak D call: TRBD1 (5 bases). With 4 bases removed from V and 6 bases from J, the gap between germline ends came to 9 bases. The CDR3 is 12 residues long. Germline CDR1 is KGHSH and CDR2 is LQKENI. The CDR3 loop reads CASSRARDGYTF. The CDR3 DNA is TGTGCCAGCTCACGCGCCAGGGATGGCTACACCTTC. Full variable domain (remainder filled in from reference TRBV18 and TRBJ1-2): NAGVMQNPRHLVRRRGQEARLRCSPMKGHSHVYWYRQLPEEGLKFMVYLQKENIIDESGMPKERFSAEFPKEGPSILRIQQVVRGDSAAYFCASSRARDGYTFGSGTRLTVV.

The chain recombines TRBV18 with TRBJ1-5; 10 positions agree with TRBD1. The V segment lost 4 bases and the J segment 6 bases; nucleotides outside the gene matches: 6. Per germline, CDR1 KGHSH and CDR2 LQKENI. This CDR3 comprises 15 residues. CDR3 protein: CASSLETGGSQPQHF. The CDR3 nucleotides read TGTGCCAGCTCACTCGAGACAGGGGGCTCTCAGCCCCAGCATTTT.

This clone was observed a single time. The J gene is TRBJ1-2, the V gene TRBV20-1; D is perhaps TRBD1 (6 bases). Trimming removed 3 bases from V and 4 bases from J, with 12 bases in between. Germline loops: CDR1 DFQATT, CDR2 SNEGSKA (reference sequence). CDR3 size: 13 residues. In DNA form, the CDR3 reads TGCAGTGCTAGTACAGGGAATAGCTATGGCTACACCTTC. Translated: CSASTGNSYGYTF.

The chain combines TRBV5-1 with TRBJ1-1, with 8 bases aligning to TRBD1. The germline gives CDR1 SGHRS, CDR2 YFSETQ. J gave up 4 bases and V 1 base, and 6 bases lay outside the gene matches. CDR3 length: 15 amino acids. CDR3 nucleotides: TGCGCCAGCAGCTTGCAGGGGGCGATGGCCACTGAAGCTTTCTTT. Translation: CASSLQGAMATEAFF. Full variable domain (outside the CDR3, taken from reference TRBV5-1 and TRBJ1-1): KAGVTQTPRYLIKTRGQQVTLSCSPISGHRSVSWYQQTPGQGLQFLFEYFSETQRNKGNFPGRFSGRQFSNSRSEMNVSTLELGDSALYLCASSLQGAMATEAFFGQGTRLTVV.

V gene TRBV14 combines with J gene TRBJ1-6; no definite D call. The V gene's germline CDR1 is SGHDN and CDR2 FVKESK. V lost 3 bases, J lost 7 bases, and 4 bases lay in between. The length of the CDR3 is 12 residues. The CDR3 loop reads CASSHANSPLHF. CDR3 DNA sequence: TGTGCCAGCAGCCACGCAAATTCACCCCTCCACTTT.

The J gene is TRBJ1-2, the V gene TRBV30, with a tentative D call TRBD1 (5 bases). Germline V gene data show CDR1 as GTSNPN and CDR2 as SVGIG (reference sequence). The CDR3 extends over 15 amino acids. Trimming removed 4 bases from V and 7 bases from J, with 22 bases in between. The CDR3: CAWTRRERIGGGYTF. The DNA of the CDR3 is TGTGCCTGGACACGGAGGGAGCGAATCGGGGGTGGCTACACCTTC.

The rearrangement links TRBV24-1 to TRBJ2-3; TRBD2 aligns across 9 bases. This CDR3 has 15 residues. J lost 0 bases, V lost 10 bases, and 7 bases had no gene match. The germline V gene has CDR1 KGHDR and CDR2 SFDVKD. Here the CDR3 reads CATTNSGGSTDTQYF. The CDR3 DNA reads TGTGCCACAACTAATAGCGGGGGAAGCACAGATACGCAGTATTTT.